Described below is a single TCR beta chain sequence and its context. Its antigen is unknown. Per-nucleotide qualities are absent, and no much larger clonotype sits a single base away. Library method: the immunoSEQ multiplex PCR assay. Held by TCRdb, this immuneACCESS table contains in-frame sequences only and omits some clones. Under half of the omission traces to an unresolved V gene where checked; the cause of the rest is unknown. The sample records 200,000 to 250,000 clones, about 95% of which are singletons. The ten largest clones add up to about 1.6% of the sample. The sample is drawn from a study of control samples from healthy donors and cancer patients (dated by TCRdb to the early 2020s). CDR1 and CDR2 (SGHRS, YFSETQ) derive from the germline V gene. The CDR3 contains 14 residues, cysteine and phenylalanine counted. Solely the CDR3 DNA is kept, with 42 bases framed from the first base. Trimming at the junction amounts to 4 bases on V and 4 bases on J, and the germline ends lie 15 bases apart.

This TCR came from a man aged 50-60 years in good health. In this chain, TRBV5-1 is recombined with TRBJ2-7, with the D segment identity uncertain. Sequenced: blood. CDR3 sequence: CASSPGSLSYEQYF. The DNA sequence reads TGCGCCAGCAGCCCCGGATCTTTGTCTTACGAGCAGTACTTC. The variable domain in full, with residues beyond the CDR3 obtained from the reference TRBV5-1 and TRBJ2-7 genes, is KAGVTQTPRYLIKTRGQQVTLSCSPISGHRSVSWYQQTPGQGLQFLFEYFSETQRNKGNFPGRFSGRQFSNSRSEMNVSTLELGDSALYLCASSPGSLSYEQYFGPGTRLTVT.